This T cell receptor beta chain was identified in a study of T cells in Graves' hyperthyroidism and ophthalmopathy. Looking at the study overall: Peripheral blood collection took place at initial diagnosis, before any treatment.

Between the trimmed V and J ends, which lost 0 bases and 3 bases, there was a span of 16 bases. The CDR3 contains 17 residues. The germline V gene encodes CDR1 SGHRS and CDR2 YFSETQ. Study-wide points: Ophthalmopathy cases were set apart from stable hyperthyroidism by a 13 V-J model.

TCR beta CDR3 regions were amplified from RNA. Researchers ran a first-round RT-PCR on the TCR CDR3 using the HTBI primer set. TCRdb recomputed calls from the multiplex PCR reads with MiXCR, one row per CDR3 protein. The table lists 690,000 or so distinct CDR3 sequences, around 20% of them singletons. This clonotype has a handful of counts. What it recognizes is unknown. The clonotype was recovered from a woman between 45 and 65 years old with Graves' hyperthyroidism that later progressed to Graves' ophthalmopathy. Sequenced sample: blood. The chain recombines TRBV5-1 with TRBJ1-3; maybe TRBD1 (6 bases). CDR3 DNA: TGCGCCAGCAGCTTGGGGATTACAGGGCGCAGTGGAAACACCATATATTTT. This gives the protein CASSLGITGRSGNTIYF.